This T cell receptor beta chain stems from a study of blood T cells in healthy people across ages (dated by TCRdb to between 2014 and 2016). Turning to the overall study: In model experiments, template switching captured about one uniquely barcoded TCR beta cDNA molecule for every two T cells. The study measured age-related changes in TCR beta repertoire diversity using deep sequencing normalized with unique cDNA molecular identifiers. To avoid experimental bias, donors of different ages were randomly spread across the sequencing lanes. The donors were split into four age groups: young (average 16 years), middle-aged (roughly 42), aged (more than 60) and long-lived (approximately 89). For two donors (one aged 18 to 30 and one aged 80 or older), the study analyzed two additional independent replicas of 1 million unique cDNA reads from the same blood draw. Results and caveats for the whole study, not just this receptor: Because the CMV infection status of the donors was unknown, age-related changes in expanded clonotypes may potentially have been confounded. Estimates of total diversity based on one million sequenced T cells were considered lower bounds and underestimates. Observed TCR beta diversity per million T cells fell roughly linearly with age, and a significant reduction was already apparent by age approximately 41. Since profiling was done on bulk unsorted PBMCs, naive and antigen-experienced compartments could not be conclusively compared. There was a strong correlation between observed TCR beta diversity and the percentage of naive T cells measured by flow cytometry. Compared with the aged group, more naive CD4+ T cells, fewer expanded clones and increased TCR diversity were shown by the long-lived group, suggesting age selection.

The receptor library was made with 5' RACE. Sequenced using an Illumina HiSeq 2500. A second PCR of about 7 to 12 cycles was run with a J-beta primer mix and a sample-barcoded 5' primer. A unique molecular identifier was introduced onto each TCR beta cDNA molecule by a template-switch 5' adaptor carrying 12 random nucleotides. Each sample yielded at least 2.5 million CDR3-containing paired-end reads. The Mint cDNA synthesis kit, primed by a TRBC-specific oligonucleotide, was used to synthesize first-strand cDNA from all RNA. After uracil-DNA glycosylase treatment, a first 18-cycle PCR used universal primers M1SS and BC2_uni_R on all cDNA. The published analysis was carried out like this. Normalization of each sample was performed by random selection of 1 million high-quality reads, each carrying a distinct molecular identifier. Reads sharing molecular identifiers were discarded rather than binned into consensus sequences. CDR3 identification, clonotype clustering and error correction used MiTCR with a Q25 quality threshold and the strictest error-elimination algorithm. A nonparametric unseen species model using Euler transformation provided a lower-bound estimate of total TCR beta diversity. The public sequencing data were trimmed at Q25 with fastp and processed into clonotypes with MiXCR by TCRdb, which kept only in-frame beta chains. Entries that share a CDR3 protein sequence are merged under the most common genes and DNA. TCRdb's processing, not the authors', yielded these V and J calls. The table for this sample lists about 1.8 million distinct CDR3 sequences; just under 50% of them were counted only once. The ten most abundant clones make up less than 2.5% of the sample.

This clonotype has only one observation. Its antigen has not been determined. Qualities for individual bases were not recorded, and no much larger clone is one base off. Donors were approximately 42 systemically healthy Caucasian individuals from Russia aged roughly 6 to 95 years. Each donor gave ten milliliters of peripheral blood, collected into EDTA-treated Vacutainer tubes. PBMCs were isolated by Ficoll-Paque density-gradient centrifugation, with at least 7 million obtained per sample. Trizol reagent was used to extract total RNA from PBMCs, with at least 6 micrograms per sample. For every donor, flow cytometry on a PBMC aliquot measured the percentage of naive CD45RAhigh/CD27high T cells. The CDR3, cysteine through phenylalanine, is 13 amino acids long. The CDR3 DNA has 39 bases and is translated from base 1. V trim: 1 base; J trim: 11 bases; unmatched bases: 6. The germline V gene supplies CDR1 SGHTA and CDR2 FQGNSA.

The clonotype originates from a woman between 40 and 50 years old in good health. Material for sequencing was blood. The chain employs TRBV7-2 and TRBJ1-1, with 8 bases in between that match TRBD1. The CDR3 corresponds to CASSLVWGQEAFF. The DNA sequence is TGTGCCAGCAGCTTAGTATGGGGACAGGAGGCTTTCTTT.